These 26 T cell receptor beta chains came from one sample sequenced in a study of T-cell reconstitution after alpha-beta-depleted transplantation in children. For TCRbeta, the library was prepared with unique molecular identifiers. Each CDR3 protein is one row after TCRdb ran MiXCR on the PCR reads. The table records about 980,000 distinct CDR3 sequences, roughly 31% of them present only once. The specimen was PBMCs, mostly from graft donor cells, collected 360 days after TCRalphabeta/CD19-depleted stem cell transplant. These receptors originate from a boy in the first two years of life who had a stem cell transplant for SCID, so the T cells may come from the graft donor.

This sequence joins TRBV9 and TRBJ2-5; TRBD2 matches 7 bases. Germline CDR1 SGDLS, CDR2 YYNGEE. This CDR3 contains 16 residues. The trim removed 0 bases at V and 5 bases at J, leaving 10 bases unmatched. The CDR3, as DNA: TGTGCCAGCAGCGTAGGCCTAGCGGCGGTCGGGGAGACCCAGTACTTC. Encoded protein: CASSVGLAAVGETQYF.

In this sample, this clonotype turned up a few times. This chain links TRBV5-6 with TRBJ2-1, with 9 bases matching TRBD2. The CDR3 is 15 residues long. J gave up 5 bases and V 4 bases, and 7 bases lay outside the gene matches. Germline V lookup: CDR1 SGHDT, CDR2 YYEEEE. Here the CDR3 DNA reads TGTGCCAGCAGCCCCTTAGCGGGGGCCGACAATGAGCAGTTCTTC. It yields the protein CASSPLAGADNEQFF. Combining the CDR3 with reference TRBV5-6 and TRBJ2-1 gives the whole variable domain DAGVTQSPTHLIKTRGQQVTLRCSPKSGHDTVSWYQQALGQGPQFIFQYYEEEERQRGNFPDRFSGHQFPNYSSELNVNALLLGDSALYLCASSPLAGADNEQFFGPGTRLTVL.

This clonotype has only a few counts. This chain joins TRBV7-2 and TRBJ1-2, with TRBD1 as a possible D gene (5 bases). The CDR3 runs 13 residues. The germline gives CDR1 SGHTA, CDR2 FQGNSA. With 5 bases removed from V and 8 bases from J, the gap between germline ends came to 15 bases. The CDR3 loop reads CASSLDRGVGYTF. Written as DNA, the CDR3 is TGTGCCAGCAGCCTGGACCGAGGGGTCGGCTACACCTTC.

The chain is built from TRBV24-1 and TRBJ2-3; a weak D match, TRBD1 (6 bases). Germline CDR1 KGHDR, CDR2 SFDVKD. CDR3 length: 17 amino acids. V gave up 3 bases and J gave up 0 bases, with 15 bases separating them. CDR3 sequence (DNA): TGTGCCACCAGTGATCCCCACAGGGTATCTAGCACAGATACGCAGTATTTT. Encoded protein: CATSDPHRVSSTDTQYF.

The chain carries TRBV19 and TRBJ2-1; D possibly uses TRBD1 or TRBD2 (5 bases each). Germline V gene lookup returns CDR1 LNHDA and CDR2 SQIVND (reference sequence). V lost 7 bases to trimming and J lost 0 bases, with 19 bases between them. The CDR3 extends over 17 amino acids. DNA of the CDR3: TGTGCCAGTACTTCCTCGGGAAGGGGAAGCTCCTACAATGAGCAGTTCTTC. Translated, it gives CASTSSGRGSSYNEQFF.

This chain uses TRBV7-2 with TRBJ2-5, with D maybe TRBD1 (5 bases). In germline, CDR1 is SGHTA, CDR2 FQGNSA. The CDR3 extends over 15 amino acids. Trimming stripped 5 bases from V and 1 base from J, with 14 bases between. CDR3 protein: CASSRLRTTQETQYF. CDR3 in DNA: TGTGCCAGCAGCCGCCTAAGGACAACCCAAGAGACCCAGTACTTC.

This clonotype was detected many times. The rearrangement links TRBV27 to TRBJ2-1, with a possible D match to TRBD1 (6 bases). The CDR3 runs to 10 residues. In germline, CDR1 is MNHEY, CDR2 SMNVEV (reference sequence). V lost 10 bases and J 10 bases, leaving 11 bases between the germline ends. The CDR3: CATEQGEQFF. CDR3 nucleotides: TGTGCCACAGAACAGGGAGAGCAGTTCTTC.

V is TRBV5-1 and J is TRBJ2-1, with D tentatively TRBD2 (5 bases). The length of the CDR3 is 18 residues. Trimming removed 6 bases from V and 6 bases from J, with 28 bases in between. Germline CDR1 and CDR2: SGHRS and YFSETQ. The CDR3: CASTGHLNQAVPSNEQFF. The CDR3 DNA reads TGCGCCAGCACTGGGCATCTTAATCAAGCGGTACCTTCCAATGAGCAGTTCTTC.

The chain joins TRBV12-3 or TRBV12-4 to TRBJ2-2; TRBD2 aligns across 7 bases. The ends lost 6 bases at V and 1 base at J; junction bases unmatched: 11. The CDR3 has 17 residues. The CDR3 sequence: CASSRVGGRVNTGELFF. CDR3 DNA sequence: TGTGCCAGCAGCCGAGTCGGGGGGAGGGTGAACACCGGGGAGCTGTTTTTT.

V and J are TRBV4-1 and TRBJ1-1; D is uncertain. The germline V gene encodes CDR1 MGHRA and CDR2 YSYEKL. The CDR3 has 17 residues. V was clipped by 1 base and J by 1 base, with 16 bases between them. The CDR3 sequence: CASSQVFALHKNTEAFF. CDR3 coding DNA: TGCGCCAGCAGCCAAGTGTTTGCGCTACACAAGAACACTGAAGCTTTCTTT.

This sequence joins TRBV4-1 and TRBJ2-2; D possibly matches TRBD1 or TRBD2 (5 bases each). This CDR3 region has 16 residues. V lost 6 bases to trimming and J lost 1 base, with 15 bases between them. CDR1 MGHRA and CDR2 YSYEKL come from the germline V gene. CDR3 sequence reads: CASSSPGDLNTGELFF. In nucleotides, the CDR3 is TGCGCCAGCAGTTCACCCGGGGACCTGAACACCGGGGAGCTGTTTTTT.

This clonotype was seen more than once but under ten times. The chain is built from TRBV7-8 and TRBJ2-2; 7 bases match TRBD1. The CDR3 spans 16 residues. The V gene's germline CDR1 is SGHVS and CDR2 FQNEAQ. Trimming took 2 bases from V and 3 from J; bases not matched to a gene: 6. Here the CDR3 reads CASSLIGQEDTGELFF. The CDR3 coding sequence is TGTGCCAGCAGCTTAATAGGACAGGAAGACACCGGGGAGCTGTTTTTT. Full variable domain (outside the CDR3, taken from reference TRBV7-8 and TRBJ2-2): GAGVSQSPRYKVAKRGQDVALRCDPISGHVSLFWYQQALGQGPEFLTYFQNEAQLDKSGLPSDRFFAERPEGSVSTLKIQRTQQEDSAVYLCASSLIGQEDTGELFFGEGSRLTVL.

This clonotype turned up a few times. The rearrangement joins TRBV12-3 or TRBV12-4 to TRBJ2-5, with D uncertain. The CDR3 runs to 14 residues. V was cut by 1 base and J by 4 bases, with 10 bases left in between. The CDR3 loop is CASSLGVPGETQYF. CDR3 coding DNA: TGTGCCAGCAGTTTAGGGGTCCCGGGAGAGACCCAGTACTTC.

The V gene is TRBV12-3 or TRBV12-4, the J gene TRBJ2-5; D is possibly TRBD1 (6 bases). V dropped 1 base and J dropped 5 bases, with 14 bases sitting between them. The CDR3 spans 15 residues. CDR3 residues: CASSLGSAGAETQYF. CDR3 sequence (DNA): TGTGCCAGCAGTTTAGGTTCGGCAGGGGCGGAGACCCAGTACTTC.

This clonotype was observed a few times. The chain couples TRBV5-1 to TRBJ1-1, with D hard to call. CDR1 and CDR2 from the germline V gene are SGHRS and YFSETQ. The CDR3 is 14 amino acids. Trimming shortened V by 1 base and J by 0 bases, and 7 bases separated the two germline ends. This CDR3 is CASSLPALNTEAFF. CDR3 DNA sequence: TGCGCCAGCAGCTTGCCAGCATTGAACACTGAAGCTTTCTTT.

The chain uses TRBV20-1 and TRBJ2-3, with 7 positions matching TRBD2. Germline loops: CDR1 DFQATT, CDR2 SNEGSKA (reference sequence). Germline trimming cut 3 bases from V and 2 bases from J; bases unmatched to any gene: 8. The CDR3 consists of 15 residues. The CDR3 is CSASAGTTLTDTQYF. In nucleotides, the CDR3 is TGCAGTGCTAGCGCGGGGACTACCCTCACAGATACGCAGTATTTT.

This clonotype turned up a few times. The chain employs TRBV6-1 and TRBJ1-1, with D possibly being TRBD1 (5 bases). The CDR3 covers 17 residues. CDR1 MNHNS and CDR2 SASEGT come from the germline V gene. V lost 2 bases and J 0 bases, leaving 16 bases between the germline ends. In DNA, the CDR3 is TGTGCCAGCAGTGAAATCTTGGGGGTGCTGATGAACACTGAAGCTTTCTTT. Translated, it gives CASSEILGVLMNTEAFF.

The chain carries TRBV7-3 and TRBJ2-2, with TRBD2 matching over 9 bases. Germline V gene data show CDR1 as SGHTA and CDR2 as FQGTGA. This CDR3 comprises 16 residues. J was trimmed by 5 bases and V by 0 bases; bases with no gene match: 4. The CDR3 DNA reads TGTGCCAGCAGCTTAACTAGCGGGGGACGGACCGGGGAGCTGTTTTTT. Protein product: CASSLTSGGRTGELFF.

This clonotype was counted only a few times. The V gene is TRBV27, the J gene TRBJ2-7, with 9 bases aligning to TRBD2. The CDR3 has 15 residues. Germline V gives CDR1 MNHEY, CDR2 SMNVEV (reference sequence). With 10 bases clipped from V and 2 bases from J, the junction kept 12 bases outside the gene matches. CDR3 sequence (DNA): TGTGCCACAAAACAACAGGCGGGGGGGACCTACGAGCAGTACTTC. Its protein is CATKQQAGGTYEQYF.

A few counts support this clonotype. The V gene is TRBV12-3 or TRBV12-4, the J gene TRBJ1-5; no clear D. This CDR3 comprises 13 residues. The germline V and J ends were trimmed by 6 bases and 7 bases, with 13 bases remaining between them. The DNA of the CDR3 is TGTGCCAGCAGCCCCCAGAACGGGCAGCCCCAGCATTTT. As protein: CASSPQNGQPQHF.

The genes are TRBV4-1 and TRBJ2-2, with TRBD1 identical over 9 bases. Germline V gene sequence: CDR1 MGHRA, CDR2 YSYEKL. V trimming: 2 bases; J trimming: 3 bases; junction bases outside the gene matches: 4. The CDR3 contains 16 residues. The CDR3 DNA reads TGCGCCAGCAGCCAATTGACAGGGGGATACACCGGGGAGCTGTTTTTT. Its translation: CASSQLTGGYTGELFF.

There are a few counts of this clonotype. The chain joins TRBV29-1 to TRBJ2-5; maybe TRBD1 (6 bases). CDR1 is SQVTM and CDR2 is ANQGSEA in the germline V gene. Trimming removed 4 bases from V and 5 bases from J, with 11 bases in between. The CDR3 spans 12 residues. The CDR3 nucleotides read TGCAGCGTTGCTACAGGGTTGGAGACCCAGTACTTC. Translating it yields CSVATGLETQYF. Full variable domain (rest looked up from reference TRBV29-1 and TRBJ2-5): SAVISQKPSRDICQRGTSLTIQCQVDSQVTMMFWYRQQPGQSLTLIATANQGSEATYESGFVIDKFPISRPNLTFSTLTVSNMSPEDSSIYLCSVATGLETQYFGPGTRLLVL.

The table lists this clonotype with a few counts. The chain recombines TRBV6-5 with TRBJ2-7; TRBD1 matches 11 bases. The germline V gene has CDR1 MNHEY and CDR2 SVGAGI. The CDR3 covers 15 residues. Germline trimming cut 4 bases from V and 2 bases from J; bases unmatched to any gene: 4. CDR3 amino acids: CASSWGQGGTYEQYF. CDR3 DNA: TGTGCCAGCAGTTGGGGACAGGGGGGGACCTACGAGCAGTACTTC.

This clonotype has just a few counts. This rearrangement joins TRBV20-1 to TRBJ1-3; D is perhaps TRBD1 (6 bases). This CDR3 is built from 14 residues. CDR1 DFQATT and CDR2 SNEGSKA come from the germline V gene (reference sequence). Trimming stripped 5 bases from V and 3 bases from J, with 14 bases between. CDR3 nucleotide sequence: TGCAGTGCTCCAGCCAGGGGATATGGAAACACCATATATTTT. Translation: CSAPARGYGNTIYF.

Here the CDR3 reads CSAEIRGIGSNQPQHF. The CDR3 coding sequence is TGCAGTGCCGAGATTAGGGGGATCGGTAGCAATCAGCCCCAGCATTTT. V and J are TRBV20-1 and TRBJ1-5; possible D gene TRBD1, 6 bases. CDR1 DFQATT and CDR2 SNEGSKA come from the germline V gene (reference sequence). This CDR3 comprises 16 residues. The germline V and J ends were trimmed by 6 bases and 0 bases, with 18 bases remaining between them.

This rearrangement joins TRBV10-3 to TRBJ2-7; TRBD1 matches at 11 bases. The junction had 3 bases not matched to a gene; V was cut back by 7 bases and J by 1 base. The CDR3 loop spans 14 amino acids. Germline lookup yields CDR1 ENHRY and CDR2 SYGVKD. CDR3 loop: CAIKGQGDSYEQYF. The CDR3 DNA sequence: TGTGCCATCAAGGGACAGGGGGATTCCTACGAGCAGTACTTC.